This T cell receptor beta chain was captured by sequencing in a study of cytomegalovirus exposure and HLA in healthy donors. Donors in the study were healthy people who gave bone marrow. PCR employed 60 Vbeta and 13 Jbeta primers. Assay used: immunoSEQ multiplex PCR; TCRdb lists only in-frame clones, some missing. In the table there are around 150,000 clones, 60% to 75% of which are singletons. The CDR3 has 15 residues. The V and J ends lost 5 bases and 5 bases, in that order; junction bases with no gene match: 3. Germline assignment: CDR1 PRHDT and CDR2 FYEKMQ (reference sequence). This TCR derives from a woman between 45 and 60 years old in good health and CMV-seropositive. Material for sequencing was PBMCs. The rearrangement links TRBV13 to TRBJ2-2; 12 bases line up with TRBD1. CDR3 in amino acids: CASSRDRGRTGELFF. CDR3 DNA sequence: TGTGCCAGCAGCCGGGACAGGGGGCGAACCGGGGAGCTGTTTTTT.